This note documents a single T cell receptor beta chain sequence. The sample's time point: persistent/refractory GD, antithyroid drugs over 5 years with positive TRAb. RNA from PBMCs was the source of the TCR library. Graves' disease diagnosis used American Thyroid Association guidelines. The entry originates in a study of regulatory T cells in long-lasting Graves disease. With 1 base removed from V and 1 base from J, the gap between germline ends came to 5 bases. Germline CDR1 reads WSHSY; CDR2 reads SAAADI. The CDR3 sequence is 14 residues long. In building TCR beta libraries, iRepertoire HTBI primers were used together with Arm-PCR of CDR3 regions. TCRdb re-called the multiplex PCR reads with MiXCR, one entry per CDR3 protein. The sample holds about 290,000 distinct CDR3 sequences; roughly a fifth are singletons and the top ten take more than 50%.

This receptor was taken from a female donor with Graves disease. This sample comprised peripheral blood mononuclear cells (PBMCs), obtained when the disease was refractory, from a patient treated with antithyroid drugs. The chain recombines TRBV10-2 with TRBJ1-5; D remains ambiguous. CDR3 protein: CASSEWQSNQPQHF. Here the CDR3 DNA reads TGCGCCAGCAGTGAGTGGCAGAGCAATCAGCCCCAGCATTTT.